The 5 T cell receptor beta chains below come from one sample, sequenced in a study of cytomegalovirus exposure and HLA in healthy donors. PCR amplification relied on 60 Vbeta primers (plus 13 Jbeta primers). Sequenced by immunoSEQ multiplex PCR; TCRdb stores in-frame clones only, minus some. The table lists approximately 130,000 clones, just under 90% of them singletons. Sequences were obtained from PBMCs. These receptors were collected from a woman aged 30 to 39 in good health and CMV-seronegative.

In this sample, this clone turned up once. The chain recombines TRBV27 with TRBJ2-2; TRBD2 matches at 12 bases. Germline V gives CDR1 MNHEY, CDR2 SMNVEV (reference sequence). The CDR3 contains 18 residues. J gave up 5 bases and V 1 base, and 8 bases lay outside the gene matches. The CDR3 nucleotides are TGTGCCAGCAGTTTATTTACTAGCGGGGGGCGGGGGACCGGGGAGCTGTTTTTT. It specifies CASSLFTSGGRGTGELFF.

The rearrangement joins TRBV7-9 to TRBJ2-1, with TRBD2 identical over 10 bases. The CDR3 runs to 15 residues. V was clipped by 3 bases and J by 5 bases; unmatched bases: 4. Germline V gene data show CDR1 as SEHNR and CDR2 as FQNEAQ (reference sequence). CDR3 region: CASSFTSGINNEQFF. CDR3 coding DNA: TGTGCCAGCAGCTTTACTAGCGGGATAAACAATGAGCAGTTCTTC.

The chain has TRBV5-5 and TRBJ1-2; D ambiguous. The length of the CDR3 is 12 residues. Deletions cut 0 bases from V and 5 bases from J, with 5 bases between. The V gene's germline CDR1 is SGHKS and CDR2 YYEKEE (reference sequence). As DNA, the CDR3 is TGTGCCAGCAGCTTGGCCCAATATGGCTACACCTTC. As protein: CASSLAQYGYTF.

The V gene is TRBV29-1, the J gene TRBJ2-7; 7 nucleotides align to TRBD2. Germline CDR1 and CDR2: SQVTM and ANQGSEA. The CDR3 has 13 residues. J gave up 5 bases and V 4 bases, and 8 bases lay outside the gene matches. CDR3 residues: CSVVETSPHEQYF. The CDR3 region has the DNA TGCAGCGTTGTGGAGACTAGCCCCCACGAGCAGTACTTC.

The genes are TRBV27 and TRBJ1-2, with D hard to call. The germline V and J ends were trimmed by 10 bases and 0 bases, with 15 bases remaining between them. The length of the CDR3 is 14 residues. CDR1 and CDR2 (germline): MNHEY, SMNVEV (reference sequence). The CDR3 region is CATLDRMSNYGYTF. The CDR3 DNA sequence: TGTGCCACCCTAGACCGAATGTCTAACTATGGCTACACCTTC.